The rows below give T cell receptor beta chains drawn from one sample of a study of Ad26.COV2.S vaccination and SARS-CoV-2 variants. Method: immunoSEQ multiplex PCR; TCRdb's copy keeps in-frame clones and lacks some. The data hold about 380,000 clones, with roughly 85% observed a single time. Sample: peripheral blood, taken in a trial of Ad26.COV2.S vaccine versus placebo. These receptors were taken from a person between 18 and 65 years old who received the Ad26.COV2.S COVID-19 vaccine or a placebo. Each CDR3 is given with its conserved first and last residue. Fields, in order: D gene, J gene, V gene, clone size, CDR3 DNA, CDR3 protein. D genes are given only for firm matches. The listing skips clone size in some rows; elsewhere it reads once, few, many or a size class.

- | TRBJ2-5 | TRBV15 | once | TGTGCCACCAGCCCCTGGCCCAGGGAGACCCAGTACTTC | CATSPWPRETQYF
- | TRBJ2-7 | TRBV6-6 | - | TGTGCCAGCAGGGCCAGCGATTACGAGCAGTACTTC | CASRASDYEQYF
TRBD2 | TRBJ2-1 | TRBV19 | few | TGTGCCAGTAGTATGACTAGCGGACCTTACAATGAGCAGTTCTTC | CASSMTSGPYNEQFF
- | TRBJ2-3 | TRBV2 | - | TGTGCCAGCAGTGCCGTACCCGGTGGTACGCAGTATTTT | CASSAVPGGTQYF
- | TRBJ1-1 | TRBV5-1 | few | TGCGCCAGCAGCCCCTTTGACAAGAACACTGAAGCTTTCTTT | CASSPFDKNTEAFF
TRBD2 | TRBJ2-1 | TRBV5-6 | - | TGTGCCAGCAGCTTGGGCGTCGTCTATCTAGCGGGGTTTGGGAATGAGCAGTTCTTC | CASSLGVVYLAGFGNEQFF
- | TRBJ1-3 | TRBV27 | few | TGTGCCAGCAGTTTCCGACAGTCTGGAAACACCATATATTTT | CASSFRQSGNTIYF
- | TRBJ2-7 | TRBV5-5 | - | TGTGCCAGCAGCACGGCTGGGGCTAGCAGTTACGAGCAGTACTTC | CASSTAGASSYEQYF
- | TRBJ1-2 | TRBV10-3 | - | TGTGCCATCAGGGGCTGGTCGGGAGCCGACTATGGCTACACCTTC | CAIRGWSGADYGYTF
- | TRBJ1-6 | TRBV2 | few | TGTGCCAGCGTGATCATGAGCTCCTATAATTCACCCCTCCACTTT | CASVIMSSYNSPLHF
TRBD1 | TRBJ2-1 | TRBV7-9 | - | TGTGCCAGCAGCCCCGACAGGGTCTACTACAATGAGCAGTTCTTC | CASSPDRVYYNEQFF
TRBD2 | TRBJ2-7 | TRBV7-2 | - | TGTGCCAGCAGCTTATCGGGAGGAACCTACGAGCAGTACTTC | CASSLSGGTYEQYF
- | TRBJ2-2 | TRBV3-1/TRBV3-2 | - | TGTGCCAGCAAAAGCCTCCTCACCGGGGAGCTGTTTTTT | CASKSLLTGELFF
- | TRBJ2-1 | TRBV4-1 | - | TGCGCCAGCAGCCAAGATCGGGCAGGGCGGCAGTTCTTC | CASSQDRAGRQFF
- | TRBJ2-2 | TRBV6-1 | - | TGTGCCAGCAGTGAAGTGTACGGTGGGGAAGGGGAGCTGTTTTTT | CASSEVYGGEGELFF
TRBD1 | TRBJ1-2 | TRBV6-5 | - | TGTGCCAGCAGTCCGACAGGGGGAGGAAATGGCTACACCTTC | CASSPTGGGNGYTF
TRBD2 | TRBJ2-1 | TRBV6-5 | - | TGTGCCAGCACCCGGAGCGGGGGGCCCTTCAATGAGCAGTTCTTC | CASTRSGGPFNEQFF
- | TRBJ1-1 | TRBV7-9 | few | TGTGCCAGCAGCTTTCAGGAGGGGACTGAAGCTTTCTTT | CASSFQEGTEAFF
- | TRBJ1-2 | TRBV2 | - | TGTGCCAGCAGTGAAATCAGGGGATCGCGGGGCTACACCTTC | CASSEIRGSRGYTF
- | TRBJ1-2 | TRBV9 | - | TGTGCCAGCAGCCCGAGGGGGGACCGCTTGGGTGCTAACTATGGCTACACCTTC | CASSPRGDRLGANYGYTF
TRBD2 | TRBJ2-2 | TRBV6-4 | few | TGTGCCAGCAGAGGGGACGGAACTAGCGGGAGATCGAGAACCGGGGAGCTGTTTTTT | CASRGDGTSGRSRTGELFF
- | TRBJ1-3 | TRBV10-3 | few | TGTGCCACCGAGGACGGTTTCTCTGGAAACACCATATATTTT | CATEDGFSGNTIYF
- | TRBJ1-4 | TRBV30 | - | TGTGCCGAGATTGGGTCCTTGTGGGGGGAAAAACTGTTTTTT | CAEIGSLWGEKLFF
- | TRBJ1-1 | TRBV18 | - | TGTGCCAGCTCCCGACCGGGGCAGGCTGAAGCTTTCTTT | CASSRPGQAEAFF
- | TRBJ1-2 | TRBV6-6 | - | TGTGCCAGCAGCGGGTTACTCTATGGCTACACCTTC | CASSGLLYGYTF
TRBD2 | TRBJ2-7 | TRBV4-1 | few | TGCGCCAGCAGCCCGACCTGGGGTAGCGGGGGCTCCTACGAGCAGTACTTC | CASSPTWGSGGSYEQYF
- | TRBJ1-4 | TRBV5-8 | - | TGTGCCAGTTCGTCCGGGGACCCTCTCGAAAAACTGTTTTTT | CASSSGDPLEKLFF
- | TRBJ2-3 | TRBV5-1 | few | TGCGCCAGCGGGAGTGCGAACACAGATACGCAGTATTTT | CASGSANTDTQYF
- | TRBJ1-6 | TRBV7-2 | - | TGTGCCAGCAGCGCATCCCACGTGAGCTCCTATAATTCACCCCTCCACTTT | CASSASHVSSYNSPLHF
TRBD1 | TRBJ1-1 | TRBV7-9 | - | TGTGCCAGCAGCCTAGGACAGGGGACAACTGAAGCTTTCTTT | CASSLGQGTTEAFF
- | TRBJ1-2 | TRBV3-1/TRBV3-2 | - | TGTGCCAGCAGCCATCGCCCGACAGGCACCTATGGCTACACCTTC | CASSHRPTGTYGYTF
- | TRBJ2-7 | TRBV5-4 | - | TGTGCCAGCAGCGACAGGACTCGACGGGAGCAGTACTTC | CASSDRTRREQYF
- | TRBJ2-7 | TRBV5-4 | - | TGTGCCAGCAGCCGGGACGGAGTAGGGGAGCAGTACTTC | CASSRDGVGEQYF